The source of this T cell receptor (beta chain) is a study of STAT5B mutations in CD4+ large granular lymphocyte leukemia. Study-level findings and limits: The CD4+ versus CD8+ T-LGLL clonality difference may reflect limited sample size. No patients shared main leukemic clonotypes, though 20% to 25% appeared at low frequency elsewhere. 8/27 top patient clones versus 2/35 control clones were TRBV06-family.

Sequencing was at survey level. Method: immunoSEQ multiplex PCR; TCRdb's copy keeps in-frame clones and lacks some. The sample has under 35,000 clones; 71% are singletons. To note about this clone: Its matching antigen is unknown.

The germline V gene encodes CDR1 MDHEN and CDR2 SYDVKM. The V segment lost 3 bases and the J segment 7 bases; nucleotides outside the gene matches: 8. The length of the CDR3 is 15 residues. Material for sequencing was CD4+ T cells from blood buffy coats. V usage is TRBV28 and J usage is TRBJ1-2; 10 nucleotides line up with TRBD1. This TCR came from a human donor in good health. The chain's CDR3 is CASSLTGQGSSGYTF. CDR3 DNA sequence: TGTGCCAGCAGTTTGACGGGACAGGGGTCCTCTGGCTACACCTTC.